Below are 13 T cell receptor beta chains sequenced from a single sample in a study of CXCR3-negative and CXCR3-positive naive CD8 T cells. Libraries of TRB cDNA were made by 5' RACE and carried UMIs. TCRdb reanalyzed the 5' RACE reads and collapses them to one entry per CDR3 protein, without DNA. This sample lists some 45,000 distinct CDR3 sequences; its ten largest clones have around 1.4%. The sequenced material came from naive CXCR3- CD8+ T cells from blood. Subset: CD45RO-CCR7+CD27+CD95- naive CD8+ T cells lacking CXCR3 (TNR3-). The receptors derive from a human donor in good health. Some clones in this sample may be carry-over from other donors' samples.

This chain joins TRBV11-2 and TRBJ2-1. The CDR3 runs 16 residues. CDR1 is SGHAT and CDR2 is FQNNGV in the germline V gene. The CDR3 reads CASSLGRNVRHNEQFF. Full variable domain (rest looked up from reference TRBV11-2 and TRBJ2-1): EAGVAQSPRYKIIEKRQSVAFWCNPISGHATLYWYQQILGQGPKLLIQFQNNGVVDDSQLPKDRFSAERLKGVDSTLKIQPAKLEDSAVYLCASSLGRNVRHNEQFFGPGTRLTVL.

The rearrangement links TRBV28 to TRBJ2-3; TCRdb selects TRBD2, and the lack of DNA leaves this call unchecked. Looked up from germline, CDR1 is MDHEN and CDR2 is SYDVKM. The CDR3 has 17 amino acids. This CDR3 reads CASSLSWLADSTDTQYF.

CDR3 residues: CASSLGQIYGYTF. This rearrangement joins TRBV7-9 to TRBJ1-2; the TCRdb D gene call, TRBD1, has no DNA to confirm it. The CDR3 consists of 13 residues. Germline-derived CDR1 and CDR2 are SEHNR and FQNEAQ (reference sequence).

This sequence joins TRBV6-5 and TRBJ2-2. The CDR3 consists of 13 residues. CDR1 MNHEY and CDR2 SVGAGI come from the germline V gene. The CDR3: CASSYSGTGELFF.

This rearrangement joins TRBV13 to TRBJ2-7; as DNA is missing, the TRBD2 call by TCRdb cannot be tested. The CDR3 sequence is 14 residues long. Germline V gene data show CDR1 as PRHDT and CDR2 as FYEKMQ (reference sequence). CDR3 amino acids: CASSATSGMGEQYF. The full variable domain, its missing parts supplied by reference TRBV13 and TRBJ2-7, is AAGVIQSPRHLIKEKRETATLKCYPIPRHDTVYWYQQGPGQDPQFLISFYEKMQSDKGSIPDRFSAQQFSDYHSELNMSSLELGDSALYFCASSATSGMGEQYFGPGTRLTVT.

CDR3 in amino acids: CASSPGRGTQYF. The chain combines TRBV7-6 with TRBJ2-5; as DNA is missing, the TRBD1 call by TCRdb cannot be tested. From germline, CDR1 is SGHVS and CDR2 FNYEAQ. CDR3 length: 12 amino acids.

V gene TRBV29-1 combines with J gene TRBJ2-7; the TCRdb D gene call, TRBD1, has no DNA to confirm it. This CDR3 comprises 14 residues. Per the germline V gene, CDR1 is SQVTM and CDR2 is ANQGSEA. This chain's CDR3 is CSVVRAGNSYEQYF.

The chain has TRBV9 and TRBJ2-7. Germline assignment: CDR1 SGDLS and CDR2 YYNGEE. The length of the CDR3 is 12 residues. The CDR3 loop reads CASSADSYEQYF.

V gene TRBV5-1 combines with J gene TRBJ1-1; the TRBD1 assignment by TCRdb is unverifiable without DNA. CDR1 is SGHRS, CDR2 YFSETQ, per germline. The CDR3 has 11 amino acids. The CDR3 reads CASSLAGDPFF. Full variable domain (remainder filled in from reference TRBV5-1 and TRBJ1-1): KAGVTQTPRYLIKTRGQQVTLSCSPISGHRSVSWYQQTPGQGLQFLFEYFSETQRNKGNFPGRFSGRQFSNSRSEMNVSTLELGDSALYLCASSLAGDPFFGQGTRLTVV.

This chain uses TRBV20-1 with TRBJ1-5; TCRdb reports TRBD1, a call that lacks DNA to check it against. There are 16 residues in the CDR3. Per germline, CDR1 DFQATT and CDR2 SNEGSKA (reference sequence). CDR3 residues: CSARPTGTYSNQPQHF.

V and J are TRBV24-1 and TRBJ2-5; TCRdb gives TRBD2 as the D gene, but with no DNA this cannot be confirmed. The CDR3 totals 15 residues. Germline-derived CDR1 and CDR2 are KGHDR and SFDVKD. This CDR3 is CATSDLGLESETQYF.

CDR3 region: CASSTGGGPEQYF. The chain uses TRBV11-3 and TRBJ2-7; without DNA, the TCRdb call of TRBD1 cannot be checked. This CDR3 is built from 13 residues. Germline CDR1 is SGHNT and CDR2 is YENEEA.

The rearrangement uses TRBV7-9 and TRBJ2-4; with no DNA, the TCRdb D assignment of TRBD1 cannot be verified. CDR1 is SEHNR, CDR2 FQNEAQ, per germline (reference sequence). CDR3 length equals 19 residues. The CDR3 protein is CASSPGDRDSIIAKNIQYF. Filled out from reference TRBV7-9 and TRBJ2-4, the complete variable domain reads DTGVSQNPRHKITKRGQNVTFRCDPISEHNRLYWYRQTLGQGPEFLTYFQNEAQLEKSRLLSDRFSAERPKGSFSTLEIQRTEQGDSAMYLCASSPGDRDSIIAKNIQYFGAGTRLSVL.